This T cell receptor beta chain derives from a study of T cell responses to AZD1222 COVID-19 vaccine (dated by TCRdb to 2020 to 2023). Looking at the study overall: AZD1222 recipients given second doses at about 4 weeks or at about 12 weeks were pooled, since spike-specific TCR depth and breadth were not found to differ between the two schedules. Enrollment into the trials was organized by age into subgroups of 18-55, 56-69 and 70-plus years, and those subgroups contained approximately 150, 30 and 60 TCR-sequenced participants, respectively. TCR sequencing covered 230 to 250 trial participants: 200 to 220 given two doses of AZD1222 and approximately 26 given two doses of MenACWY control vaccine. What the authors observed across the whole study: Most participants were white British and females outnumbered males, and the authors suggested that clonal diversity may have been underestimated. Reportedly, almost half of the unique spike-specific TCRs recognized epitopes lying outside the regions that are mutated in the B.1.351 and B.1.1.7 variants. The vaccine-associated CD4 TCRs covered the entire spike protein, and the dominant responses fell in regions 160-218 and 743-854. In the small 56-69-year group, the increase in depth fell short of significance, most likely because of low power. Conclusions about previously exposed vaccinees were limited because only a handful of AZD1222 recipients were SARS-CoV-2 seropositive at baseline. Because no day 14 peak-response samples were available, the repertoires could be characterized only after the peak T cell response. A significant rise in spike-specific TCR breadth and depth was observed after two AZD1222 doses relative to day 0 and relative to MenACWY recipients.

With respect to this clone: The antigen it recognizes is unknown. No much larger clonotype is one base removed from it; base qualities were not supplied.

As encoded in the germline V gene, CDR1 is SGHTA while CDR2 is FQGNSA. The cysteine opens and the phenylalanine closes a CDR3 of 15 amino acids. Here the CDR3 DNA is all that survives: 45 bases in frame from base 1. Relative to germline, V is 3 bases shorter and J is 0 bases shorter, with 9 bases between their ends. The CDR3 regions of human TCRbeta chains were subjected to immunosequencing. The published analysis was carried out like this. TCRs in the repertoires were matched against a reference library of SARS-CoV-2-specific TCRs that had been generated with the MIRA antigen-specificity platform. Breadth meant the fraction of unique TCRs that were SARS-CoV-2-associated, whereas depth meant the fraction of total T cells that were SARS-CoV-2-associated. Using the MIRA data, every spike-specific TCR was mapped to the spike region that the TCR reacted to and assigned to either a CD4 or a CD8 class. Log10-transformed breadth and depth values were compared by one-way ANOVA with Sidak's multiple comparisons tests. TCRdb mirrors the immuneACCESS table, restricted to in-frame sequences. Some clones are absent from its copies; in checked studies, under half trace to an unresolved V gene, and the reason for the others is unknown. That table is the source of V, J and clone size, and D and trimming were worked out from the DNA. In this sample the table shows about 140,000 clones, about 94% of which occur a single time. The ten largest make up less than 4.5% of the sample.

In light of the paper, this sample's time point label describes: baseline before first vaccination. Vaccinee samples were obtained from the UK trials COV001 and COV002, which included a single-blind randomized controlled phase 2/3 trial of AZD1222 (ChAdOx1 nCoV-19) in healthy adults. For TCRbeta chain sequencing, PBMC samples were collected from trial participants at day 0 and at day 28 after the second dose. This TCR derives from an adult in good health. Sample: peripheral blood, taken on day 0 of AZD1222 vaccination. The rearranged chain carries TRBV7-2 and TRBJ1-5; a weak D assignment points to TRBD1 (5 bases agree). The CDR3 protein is CASSLGDYSNQPQHF. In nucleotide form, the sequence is TGTGCCAGCAGCTTGGGGGACTATAGCAATCAGCCCCAGCATTTT.